This T cell receptor beta chain was sequenced for a study of T cell responses to AZD1222 COVID-19 vaccine. This table comes from immunoSEQ multiplex PCR, and its TCRdb copy is limited to in-frame clones, with some not included. The sample has 160,000 or so clones, about nine tenths seen once. Study observations and caveats: It was only after the peak T cell response that any repertoires were sampled. The study reported that nearly half of spike-specific TCRs target unmutated variant regions. Researchers report vaccine-associated CD4 TCRs spanning spike, with dominance at 160-218 and 743-854.

The CDR3 runs 11 residues. Trimming removed 5 bases at V and 8 bases at J, with 9 bases between. Concerning this clone itself: Its antigen is unidentified.

The genes are TRBV12-3 or TRBV12-4 and TRBJ1-2; D not resolved. This receptor was identified in an adult who received the MenACWY meningococcal vaccine as a control. The source was peripheral blood, collected 28 days after the second dose of the MenACWY control vaccine. The CDR3 spells CASSSQLGYTF. Written as DNA, the CDR3 is TGTGCCAGCAGTAGTCAACTAGGCTACACCTTC.